These 2 T cell receptor beta chains were sequenced from one sample in a study of sequential checkpoint blockade in melanoma. The repertoire was sequenced with immunoSEQ multiplex PCR; TCRdb's copy has only in-frame clones and lacks some. The sample includes tens of thousands of clones, less than 90% of them seen just once. Indicated treatment: randomized to nivolumab then ipilimumab (arm A) or the reverse (arm B). Here the sequenced sample was CD8+ T cells sorted from blood (inferred from file names), taken from a patient given nivolumab and ipilimumab in sequence. Source of these receptors: a human donor with melanoma.

V gene TRBV15 combines with J gene TRBJ2-7; D may be TRBD2 (6 bases). This CDR3 spans 17 amino acids. V was clipped by 0 bases and J by 6 bases, with 21 bases between them. Germline V lookup: CDR1 LNHNV, CDR2 YYDKDF (reference sequence). CDR3 coding DNA: TGTGCCACCAGCAGAGAACGGTGGCGGGAAGGATGGATCGAGCAGTACTTC. This translates into CATSRERWREGWIEQYF.

The chain employs TRBV7-9 and TRBJ1-1; weak D call: TRBD1 (5 bases). V was cut by 2 bases and J by 6 bases, with 13 bases left in between. The germline CDR1 and CDR2 sequences are SEHNR and FQNEAQ (reference sequence). The CDR3 has 14 amino acids. CDR3 sequence: CASSLNRRPPEAFF. CDR3 bases: TGTGCCAGCAGCTTAAACAGGCGGCCTCCTGAAGCTTTCTTT. Combining the CDR3 with reference TRBV7-9 and TRBJ1-1 gives the whole variable domain DTGVSQNPRHKITKRGQNVTFRCDPISEHNRLYWYRQTLGQGPEFLTYFQNEAQLEKSRLLSDRFSAERPKGSFSTLEIQRTEQGDSAMYLCASSLNRRPPEAFFGQGTRLTVV.